The 19 T cell receptor beta chains below all came from one sample that was sequenced in a study of T cells in Graves' hyperthyroidism and ophthalmopathy (dated 2019 in TCRdb). Receptor libraries were prepared by multiplex PCR. Sequenced on an Illumina HiSeq 2000. The TCR beta CDR3 regions were amplified from RNA transcripts. The first round of RT-PCR for the TCR CDR3 was performed with the HTBI primer set and the Qiagen OneStep RT-PCR kit. TCRdb ran its own pipeline on the public reads, namely fastp trimming at Q25 and MiXCR clone calling, and kept in-frame beta chains. Identical CDR3 protein sequences are pooled into one entry, listed with their most common genes and DNA. The sample contains some 350,000 distinct CDR3 sequences, 25% of them found a single time. The ten largest clones capture around 70% of the sample. Sequencing input: blood. All receptors derive from a man aged 50 to 59 with Graves' hyperthyroidism.

This clonotype was detected ten times or more. The chain carries TRBV7-3 and TRBJ2-1; D is unclear. V shed 5 bases and J shed 5 bases, with 10 bases lying between them. CDR3 size: 13 residues. Per the germline V gene, CDR1 is SGHTA and CDR2 is FQGTGA. CDR3 sequence (DNA): TGTGCCAGCAGCCTGTCGAGCCACAATGAGCAGTTCTTC. Translating it yields CASSLSSHNEQFF.

The chain joins TRBV30 to TRBJ1-1; D not resolved. Germline V CDR1 and CDR2: GTSNPN, SVGIG (reference sequence). Trimming left V 0 bases short and J 0 bases short, with 8 bases between. The CDR3 sequence is 14 residues long. CDR3 sequence: CAWSVKGLNTEAFF. Here the CDR3 DNA reads TGTGCCTGGAGTGTGAAGGGCCTGAACACTGAAGCTTTCTTT.

In this sample, this clonotype turned up a few times. J is TRBJ2-5 and V is TRBV30, with D possibly being TRBD1 or TRBD2 (6 bases each). This CDR3 has 13 residues. The germline V gene encodes CDR1 GTSNPN and CDR2 SVGIG (reference sequence). Trimming took 1 base from V and 3 from J, leaving 9 bases between them. The CDR3 nucleotides read TGTGCCTGGAGTGGGGGGGCGGAAGAGACCCAGTACTTC. This translates into CAWSGGAEETQYF.

This clonotype was counted between two and nine times. This sequence joins TRBV2 and TRBJ2-1, with D possibly being TRBD1 (5 bases). Trimming removed 4 bases from V and 4 bases from J, with 14 bases in between. Germline lookup yields CDR1 SNHLY and CDR2 FYNNEI. The CDR3 sequence is 15 residues long. CDR3 region: CASSGLPQGYNEQFF. CDR3 in DNA: TGTGCCAGCAGTGGATTACCCCAGGGTTACAATGAGCAGTTCTTC.

This sequence joins TRBV6-5 and TRBJ2-7; D may correspond to TRBD1 or TRBD2 (5 bases each). CDR3 length: 13 amino acids. From germline, CDR1 is MNHEY and CDR2 SVGAGI. The V and J ends lost 4 bases and 3 bases respectively, with 10 bases between them. The CDR3 here is CASSLGVYYEQYF. As DNA, the CDR3 is TGTGCCAGCAGTTTGGGGGTATACTACGAGCAGTACTTC.

The chain has TRBV24-1 and TRBJ2-5; D ambiguous. The CDR3 runs 11 residues. The ends were cut back, 7 bases at V and 2 bases at J, with 4 bases in the middle. Germline assignment: CDR1 KGHDR and CDR2 SFDVKD. The chain's CDR3 is CATSSQETQYF. In DNA, the CDR3 is TGTGCCACCAGCTCTCAAGAGACCCAGTACTTC.

This clonotype showed up many times. V is TRBV28 and J is TRBJ2-5; 9 bases agree with TRBD1. The CDR3 spans 14 residues. Per the germline V gene, CDR1 is MDHEN and CDR2 is SYDVKM. V shed 5 bases, J shed 4 bases, and the junction held 5 bases outside the gene matches. In nucleotides, the CDR3 is TGTGCCAGCAGTAGACAGGGGGGCGCAGAGACCCAGTACTTC. It translates to CASSRQGGAETQYF.

This chain connects TRBV28 to TRBJ2-3; D gene uncertain. The V and J ends lost 4 bases and 1 base respectively, with 15 bases between them. CDR1 and CDR2 (germline): MDHEN, SYDVKM. The CDR3 covers 16 residues. CDR3 residues: CASSSRFNARTDTQYF. CDR3 sequence (DNA): TGTGCCAGCAGTTCGCGGTTCAACGCACGCACAGATACGCAGTATTTT.

Note on this clonotype: Just one base apart from a much larger clone, this may be a read error. The V and J genes are TRBV27 and TRBJ1-2, with D unresolved. This CDR3 region has 12 residues. Germline CDR1 and CDR2: MNHEY and SMNVEV (reference sequence). V was clipped by 5 bases and J by 3 bases, with 7 bases between them. The CDR3 coding sequence is TGTGCCAGCAGTGTTTCAGACTATGGCTACACCTTC. Translation: CASSVSDYGYTF.

This chain connects TRBV29-1 to TRBJ1-2; TRBD1 agrees at 9 bases. V trimming: 6 bases; J trimming: 6 bases; junction bases outside the gene matches: 8. This CDR3 spans 13 amino acids. Germline-derived CDR1 and CDR2 are SQVTM and ANQGSEA. The CDR3 loop reads CSVRDRDVNGYTF. For the CDR3, the DNA is TGCAGCGTCCGGGACAGGGATGTGAATGGCTACACCTTC.

This clonotype was counted a few times. The rearrangement joins TRBV27 to TRBJ2-3; 11 bases map to TRBD1. This CDR3 is built from 16 residues. The germline CDR1 and CDR2 sequences are MNHEY and SMNVEV (reference sequence). V was clipped by 5 bases and J by 4 bases; unmatched bases: 8. The DNA of the CDR3 is TGTGCCAGCAGTCGCATTGGACAGGGGGCCGCAGATACGCAGTATTTT. Translated: CASSRIGQGAADTQYF.

This clonotype came up many times. The genes are TRBV3-1 and TRBJ1-1; D remains ambiguous. The CDR3 loop spans 14 amino acids. Germline assignment: CDR1 LGHDT and CDR2 YNNKEL (reference sequence). V was clipped by 2 bases and J by 3 bases, with 10 bases between them. The DNA for the CDR3 is TGTGCCAGCAGCCAATCCGAGGACGACACTGAAGCTTTCTTT. Its translation: CASSQSEDDTEAFF.

J is TRBJ1-3 and V is TRBV11-3, with D uncertain. The CDR3 is 14 residues long. Trimming pared 5 bases from V and 7 bases from J, leaving 15 bases between. Germline assignment: CDR1 SGHNT and CDR2 YENEEA. For the CDR3, the DNA is TGTGCCAGCAGCGCCCTTACTTGGGCGAACACCATATATTTT. This sequence encodes CASSALTWANTIYF.

The CDR3 nucleotides read TGTGCCATCAGCGGGACAGGGGGTTCCTACGAGCAGTTCTTC. Its translation is CAISGTGGSYEQFF. The chain joins TRBV10-3 to TRBJ2-7, with 11 bases matching TRBD1. The J call may be mistaken, given a closer DNA end match to TRBJ2-1. The length of the CDR3 is 14 residues. Germline loops: CDR1 ENHRY, CDR2 SYGVKD.

The rearrangement uses TRBV20-1 and TRBJ2-1, with D perhaps matching TRBD2 (6 bases). Trimming left V 3 bases short and J 2 bases short, with 11 bases between. Germline V gene lookup returns CDR1 DFQATT and CDR2 SNEGSKA (reference sequence). This CDR3 region has 14 residues. CDR3 in DNA: TGCAGTGCTAGCTTAAGCGGGCCCTACAATGAGCAGTTCTTC. Its protein is CSASLSGPYNEQFF.

In its sample, this clonotype was seen many times. CDR3: CASSQVTSGTDTQYF. Written as DNA, the CDR3 is TGTGCCAGCAGCCAAGTTACTAGCGGCACAGATACGCAGTATTTT. J is TRBJ2-3 and V is TRBV3-1; 7 positions match TRBD2. The J segment lost 1 base and the V segment lost 1 base, leaving 2 bases of the junction unmatched. The CDR3 sequence is 15 residues long. Germline-derived CDR1 and CDR2 are LGHDT and YNNKEL (reference sequence).

There are many counts of this clonotype. This sequence joins TRBV20-1 and TRBJ2-7; 7 bases fit TRBD2. Germline V gene sequence: CDR1 DFQATT, CDR2 SNEGSKA (reference sequence). CDR3 size: 13 residues. Trimming cost V 6 bases and J 3 bases; bases outside gene matches: 8. CDR3 nucleotides: TGCAGTGCCCGAAAGGGCGGGGGCTACGAGCAGTACTTC. It specifies CSARKGGGYEQYF.

The rearrangement uses TRBV6-4 and TRBJ2-2; D remains unclear. The CDR3 is 14 amino acids. Trimming took off 0 bases at V and 3 bases at J, with 5 bases between the two ends. Looked up from germline, CDR1 is MRHNA and CDR2 is SNTAGT. The CDR3 region is CASSDSPDTGELFF. The CDR3 coding sequence is TGTGCCAGCAGTGACTCCCCCGACACCGGGGAGCTGTTTTTT.

This clonotype was observed at least ten times. The rearrangement joins TRBV6-2 or TRBV6-3 to TRBJ1-1, with D unresolved. This CDR3 is built from 11 residues. Trimming shortened V by 4 bases and J by 3 bases, and 3 bases separated the two germline ends. Germline V gene data show CDR1 as MNHEY and CDR2 as SVGEGT. This CDR3 is CASSFYTEAFF. The CDR3 region has the DNA TGTGCCAGCAGTTTTTACACTGAAGCTTTCTTT.